Reported below is one TCR beta chain. Arm-PCR of CDR3 regions with iRepertoire HTBI primers generated TCR beta libraries. TCRdb re-derived calls from the multiplex PCR reads in MiXCR, one entry per CDR3 protein. The repertoire includes under 500,000 distinct CDR3 sequences, 16% of them detected once, and roughly 10% sits in the top ten. The CDR3 totals 16 residues. The ends were cut back, 4 bases at V and 2 bases at J, with 15 bases in the middle. Germline CDR1 MNHEY, CDR2 SMNVEV (reference sequence). This sample was taken from a study of regulatory T cells in long-lasting Graves disease. The time point is: newly diagnosed GD, antithyroid drugs for less than 3 months. Scientists built the TCR library using RNA that was extracted from PBMCs. The same sample was also studied in work on T cells in Graves' hyperthyroidism and ophthalmopathy. As reported in that work: Primed by the HTBI set, a first-round RT-PCR was run on the TCR CDR3.

Here the sequenced sample was peripheral blood mononuclear cells (PBMCs), taken at new diagnosis, from a patient treated with antithyroid drugs. The rearrangement links TRBV27 to TRBJ1-5; possible D gene TRBD1, 6 bases. The receptor's source is a woman aged 25-40 years with Graves disease. CDR3 coding DNA: TGTGCCAGCAGTTGGGGGGGGGGGGCAGGCAATCAGCCCCAGCATTTT. It codes for CASSWGGGAGNQPQHF.